The 24 T cell receptor beta chains listed next were all sequenced from one sample in a study of identical twins. TCRdb processed the 5' RACE reads anew with MiXCR; each CDR3 protein has one entry. Of around 280,000 distinct CDR3 sequences in the sample, approximately 8.5% were seen once. These data are also associated with another study on yellow fever vaccine responses in identical twins.

Sequencing was performed on memory (CD45RO+) T cells sorted from blood. These receptors were taken from a woman between 18 and 29 years old in good health.

As concerns this clonotype: This sequence may be a read error, since a much larger clone differs from it by one base. V and J are TRBV14 and TRBJ2-2; D is undetermined. The V gene lost 1 base and the J gene lost 9 bases, with 9 bases spanning the gap. CDR1 is SGHDN and CDR2 is FVKESK in the germline V gene. CDR3 length equals 13 residues. CDR3 residues: CASSQAGSWELFF. In DNA form, the CDR3 reads TGTGCCAGCAGCCAAGCTGGGTCCTGGGAGCTGTTTTTT. The whole variable domain, filled in from reference TRBV14 and TRBJ2-2, reads EAGVTQFPSHSVIEKGQTVTLRCDPISGHDNLYWYRRVMGKEIKFLLHFVKESKQDESGMPNNRFLAERTGGTYSTLKVQPAELEDSGVYFCASSQAGSWELFFGEGSRLTVL.

This clonotype was recorded only once. Given a much more abundant clone one base away, this may be a read error. The chain carries TRBV2 and TRBJ1-5, with D uncertain. Germline CDR1 and CDR2: SNHLY and FYNNEI. CDR3 length equals 13 residues. CDR3 DNA: TGTGCCAGCAGAGCGGGCTGGAATCAGCCCCAGAATTTT. It specifies CASRAGWNQPQNF.

This clonotype has just one count. Relative to the germline gene, one junction end is altered; a read error may explain this. The V call is TRBV5-5, the J call TRBJ2-1; D call uncertain. The CDR3 length is 13 residues. Germline assignment: CDR1 SGHKS and CDR2 YYEKEE (reference sequence). The CDR3 nucleotides read TGTGCCATCAGCCCTGGGGTGGCTAATGAGCAGTTCTTC. Translating it yields CAISPGVANEQFF.

The chain combines TRBV14 with TRBJ2-3; tentative D call: TRBD2 (5 bases). V was clipped by 2 bases and J by 3 bases, with 12 bases between them. The V gene's germline CDR1 is SGHDN and CDR2 FVKESK. CDR3 length equals 15 residues. The CDR3, as DNA: TGTGCCAGCAGCCAAAGAGGGATGGGGACAGATACGCAGTATTTT. This sequence encodes CASSQRGMGTDTQYF.

This clonotype was observed many times. The genes are TRBV5-5 and TRBJ2-1; D possibly matches TRBD1 or TRBD2 (5 bases each). The CDR3 is 16 residues long. Germline loops: CDR1 SGHKS, CDR2 YYEKEE (reference sequence). V lost 1 base, J lost 0 bases, and 11 bases lay in between. The CDR3 loop reads CASSLNGGSSYNEQFF. The CDR3 DNA is TGTGCCAGCAGCTTGAATGGGGGTAGCTCCTACAATGAGCAGTTCTTC.

This clonotype was seen at least ten times. This chain joins TRBV4-1 and TRBJ1-1, with D hard to call. Germline V gene data show CDR1 as MGHRA and CDR2 as YSYEKL. V lost 2 bases to trimming and J lost 2 bases, with 12 bases between them. The CDR3 contains 15 residues. The CDR3 DNA is TGCGCCAGCAGCCAACCATTCCAGATAAACACTGAAGCTTTCTTT. It yields the protein CASSQPFQINTEAFF.

The rearrangement joins TRBV5-1 to TRBJ2-1; no definite D call. Germline CDR1 is SGHRS and CDR2 is YFSETQ. The CDR3 is 14 amino acids. The V gene lost 0 bases and the J gene lost 8 bases, with 12 bases spanning the gap. The CDR3 sequence is CASSLGSVVDEQFF. CDR3 DNA sequence: TGCGCCAGCAGCTTGGGCTCGGTTGTGGATGAGCAGTTCTTC. Combining the CDR3 with reference TRBV5-1 and TRBJ2-1 gives the whole variable domain KAGVTQTPRYLIKTRGQQVTLSCSPISGHRSVSWYQQTPGQGLQFLFEYFSETQRNKGNFPGRFSGRQFSNSRSEMNVSTLELGDSALYLCASSLGSVVDEQFFGPGTRLTVL.

This clonotype was observed a few times. This rearrangement joins TRBV5-1 to TRBJ2-1; 13 bases map to TRBD2. The CDR3 totals 16 residues. Germline V gives CDR1 SGHRS, CDR2 YFSETQ. The V and J ends lost 6 bases and 0 bases, in that order; junction bases with no gene match: 3. This CDR3 is CASKTSGGSSYNEQFF. The CDR3 DNA is TGCGCCAGCAAGACTAGCGGGGGGAGCTCCTACAATGAGCAGTTCTTC.

The table lists this clonotype with a few counts. The rearrangement uses TRBV6-1 and TRBJ1-2; no clear D gene. The CDR3 consists of 14 residues. V lost 7 bases and J 8 bases, leaving 20 bases between the germline ends. The germline CDR1 and CDR2 sequences are MNHNS and SASEGT. The CDR3 DNA sequence: TGTGCCAGCACCGGTTACGCGGGATTTCTCGGCTACACCTTC. It encodes CASTGYAGFLGYTF.

This clonotype showed up just a few times. The rearrangement links TRBV5-1 to TRBJ2-1; tentative D call: TRBD2 (6 bases). The germline gives CDR1 SGHRS, CDR2 YFSETQ. This CDR3 spans 14 amino acids. Trimming shortened V by 1 base and J by 7 bases, and 12 bases separated the two germline ends. The CDR3 DNA follows: TGCGCCAGCAGCTTGAATGCGGGGAGTAATGAGCAGTTCTTC. Translated, it gives CASSLNAGSNEQFF.

The genes are TRBV3-1 and TRBJ2-2; unclear D gene. Trimming left V 4 bases short and J 3 bases short, with 6 bases between. CDR1 and CDR2 from the germline V gene are LGHDT and YNNKEL (reference sequence). The CDR3 is 13 amino acids. The CDR3 sequence: CASSPPYTGELFF. The CDR3 coding sequence is TGTGCCAGCAGCCCTCCTTACACCGGGGAGCTGTTTTTT.

The V gene is TRBV2, the J gene TRBJ2-1, with 10 bases that match TRBD2. The ends lost 5 bases at V and 7 bases at J; junction bases unmatched: 8. This CDR3 contains 15 residues. Germline V lookup: CDR1 SNHLY, CDR2 FYNNEI. The chain's CDR3 is CASSRLAGAGNEQFF. CDR3 DNA: TGTGCCAGCAGTCGGCTAGCGGGAGCGGGGAATGAGCAGTTCTTC.

V usage is TRBV20-1 and J usage is TRBJ1-2, with D uncertain. Germline V gene data show CDR1 as DFQATT and CDR2 as SNEGSKA (reference sequence). CDR3 length: 15 amino acids. V lost 0 bases, J lost 7 bases, and 18 bases lay in between. The CDR3 DNA is TGCAGTGCTAGAGATGCGCTCGGACCGAGCGGTGGCTACACCTTC. It encodes CSARDALGPSGGYTF.

This chain uses TRBV21-1 with TRBJ1-6; the table's D call, TRBD1, has no DNA check behind it. TRBV21-1 is a recognized pseudogene. The CDR3 totals 14 residues. The CDR3 region is CASSPPEDREGLHF. The CDR3 DNA reads as TGTGCCAGCAGCCCCCCAGAGGACAGGGAGGGTCTACACTTT.

In regard to this clonotype: One junction end does not reproduce the germline sequence, and a read error may be involved. The V call is TRBV11-3, the J call TRBJ1-1, with D perhaps matching TRBD1 (5 bases). The CDR3 totals 15 residues. Per germline, CDR1 SGHNT and CDR2 YENEEA. The CDR3 is CASSLEKGMHTEAFF. The CDR3 DNA reads as TGTGCCAGCAGCCTAGAAAAGGGGATGCACACTGAAGCTTTCTTT.

This clonotype was seen only a few times. This chain joins TRBV18 and TRBJ1-4; D might be TRBD1 (5 bases). Germline lookup yields CDR1 KGHSH and CDR2 LQKENI. The CDR3 spans 18 residues. V lost 1 base and J lost 5, with 20 bases in between. The CDR3: CASSPLGQGLRRNEKLFF. Here the CDR3 DNA reads TGTGCCAGCTCACCACTCGGCCAGGGTCTTAGAAGGAATGAAAAACTGTTTTTT.

This clonotype was counted ten times or more. V and J are TRBV7-6 and TRBJ2-2; D is undetermined. The germline gives CDR1 SGHVS, CDR2 FNYEAQ. The V end was cut by 3 bases, the J end by 0 bases, with 5 bases between. The CDR3 extends over 14 amino acids. The CDR3 loop is CASSLVPNTGELFF. DNA of the CDR3: TGTGCCAGCAGCTTGGTACCGAACACCGGGGAGCTGTTTTTT.

There are a few counts of this clonotype. The rearrangement joins TRBV5-1 to TRBJ2-1; 12 bases are a match to TRBD2. This CDR3 contains 15 residues. J gave up 7 bases and V 6 bases, and 8 bases lay outside the gene matches. Germline lookup yields CDR1 SGHRS and CDR2 YFSETQ. CDR3: CASKQAGTSGNEQFF. The CDR3 DNA reads TGCGCCAGCAAACAAGCCGGGACTAGCGGGAATGAGCAGTTCTTC.

Ten or more counts support this clonotype. This chain links TRBV24-1 with TRBJ2-7; TRBD1 might be the D (5 bases). From germline, CDR1 is KGHDR and CDR2 SFDVKD. V lost 0 bases and J lost 0, with 20 bases in between. The CDR3 covers 19 residues. The CDR3: CATSDLIGAGLNFSYEQYF. The CDR3 nucleotides read TGTGCCACCAGTGATTTGATTGGGGCAGGGCTTAATTTCTCCTACGAGCAGTACTTC.

This clonotype was recorded at least ten times. This sequence joins TRBV6-1 and TRBJ1-2, with TRBD1 as a possible D gene (5 bases). CDR3 length: 15 residues. The V end lost 6 bases, the J end lost 2 bases, and 16 bases lay between the germline ends. CDR1 is MNHNS, CDR2 SASEGT, per germline. CDR3: CASSPTRQTNYGYTF. The CDR3 coding sequence is TGTGCCAGCAGCCCGACCCGACAGACCAACTATGGCTACACCTTC.

In this sample, this clonotype turned up a few times. The chain recombines TRBV20-1 with TRBJ2-1; TRBD2 matches at 10 bases. Germline V gene lookup returns CDR1 DFQATT and CDR2 SNEGSKA (reference sequence). The V gene end was trimmed by 3 bases and the J gene end by 5 bases; junction bases not matched to a gene: 7. There are 15 residues in the CDR3. The DNA for the CDR3 is TGCAGTGCTAGCGTCGGACTAGCGGCGGACAATGAGCAGTTCTTC. It is translated as CSASVGLAADNEQFF.

The rearrangement uses TRBV28 and TRBJ1-5; the match to TRBD1 covers 7 bases. Germline-derived CDR1 and CDR2 are MDHEN and SYDVKM. This CDR3 spans 15 amino acids. The junction had 8 bases not matched to a gene; V was cut back by 5 bases and J by 4 bases. CDR3: CASSVGQAGNQPQHF. As DNA, the CDR3 is TGTGCCAGCAGTGTCGGACAGGCTGGAAATCAGCCCCAGCATTTT.

This clonotype was seen more than once but under ten times. The J gene is TRBJ2-1, the V gene TRBV20-1; 11 nucleotides match TRBD2. This CDR3 region has 14 residues. From germline, CDR1 is DFQATT and CDR2 SNEGSKA (reference sequence). J gave up 5 bases and V 6 bases, and 6 bases lay outside the gene matches. DNA for the CDR3: TGCAGTGCAAAGGGACTAGCGGTTAACAATGAGCAGTTCTTC. Encoded protein: CSAKGLAVNNEQFF.

V usage is TRBV6-4 and J usage is TRBJ2-3, with 12 nucleotides matching TRBD1. Germline CDR1 and CDR2: MRHNA and SNTAGT. The CDR3 extends over 18 amino acids. V trimming: 0 bases; J trimming: 7 bases; junction bases outside the gene matches: 11. CDR3 residues: CASSDSIHGTGGWNTQYF. CDR3 DNA: TGTGCCAGCAGTGACTCGATTCATGGGACAGGGGGCTGGAATACGCAGTATTTT.